One and the same sample provided the 4 T cell receptor beta chains below, sequenced in a study of blood T cell repertoires in COVID-19. Clones were sequenced by immunoSEQ multiplex PCR, and TCRdb holds only the in-frame ones, with some missing. The table shows 200,000 to 300,000 clones, with approximately 88% occurring only once. The sample was PBMCs or T cells enriched from blood (not recorded which). Receptors originate from a woman in her thirties or forties with acute COVID-19.

This sequence joins TRBV5-1 and TRBJ2-3, with 9 bases identical to TRBD1. Looked up from germline, CDR1 is SGHRS and CDR2 is YFSETQ. CDR3 length: 14 residues. Losses at the gene ends were 0 bases for V and 6 bases for J; bases not matched to a gene: 2. The CDR3 loop is CASSLGTGADTQYF. Written as DNA, the CDR3 is TGCGCCAGCAGCTTGGGGACAGGGGCCGATACGCAGTATTTT.

V is TRBV5-8 and J is TRBJ1-2; D might be TRBD1 (5 bases). The V and J ends lost 2 bases and 4 bases respectively, with 9 bases between them. There are 13 residues in the CDR3. Germline loops: CDR1 SGHTS, CDR2 YDEGEE. In nucleotides, the CDR3 is TGTGCCAGCAGCTTCCAGGGTCTCTATGGCTACACCTTC. Protein sequence: CASSFQGLYGYTF. The full variable domain, its missing parts supplied by reference TRBV5-8 and TRBJ1-2, is EAGVTQSPTHLIKTRGQQATLRCSPISGHTSVYWYQQALGLGLQFLLWYDEGEERNRGNFPPRFSGRQFPNYSSELNVNALELEDSALYLCASSFQGLYGYTFGSGTRLTVV.

This clone appeared once. The V and J genes are TRBV7-9 and TRBJ2-5, with 13 bases identical to TRBD2. CDR1 and CDR2 (germline): SEHNR, FQNEAQ (reference sequence). The CDR3 is made up of 15 amino acids. The V segment lost 7 bases and the J segment 5 bases; nucleotides outside the gene matches: 7. The CDR3 DNA reads TGTGCCAGCACCCGCACTAGCGGGGGGGCCGAGACCCAGTACTTC. Translated, it gives CASTRTSGGAETQYF.

This sequence joins TRBV7-2 and TRBJ2-3, with TRBD2 identical over 12 bases. CDR1 and CDR2 from the germline V gene are SGHTA and FQGNSA. The CDR3 runs to 17 residues. Trimming cost V 4 bases and J 1 base; bases outside gene matches: 6. The CDR3, as DNA: TGTGCCAGCAGCTCGGCTAGCGGGAGGGGCGGCACAGATACGCAGTATTTT. This codes for CASSSASGRGGTDTQYF.